Detailed here is one T cell receptor beta chain. Its specificity is unknown. The data originate from a study of chemoradiotherapy in HPV16-positive cancers. Study in general: Two HPV16-positive patients' cells yielded candidate HPV-specific clones and common motifs.

J lost 6 bases, V lost 4 bases, and 5 bases had no gene match. From germline, CDR1 is SGHRS and CDR2 YFSETQ. This CDR3 has 15 amino acids. Repertoires were sampled repeatedly during chemoradiotherapy. Sequenced by immunoSEQ multiplex PCR; TCRdb stores in-frame clones only, minus some. This repertoire shows 8,500 to 9,000 clones, about 74% found once; its top ten account for around 8.1%. General observations from the study: During treatment, candidate HPV-specific clones and E7-related motifs expanded in tumor. The functional HPV-specific definition rests on just a couple of HPV16-positive patients.

The chain couples TRBV5-1 to TRBJ2-2, with TRBD2 matching 11 bases. This material was collected from a patient who underwent chemoradiotherapy. This clonotype was obtained from a human donor with HPV-associated anogenital cancer. The CDR3 region is CASSIAGGSAGELFF. The CDR3 coding sequence is TGCGCCAGCAGCATAGCGGGAGGGTCGGCCGGGGAGCTGTTTTTT.